The table lists the clone carrying this T cell receptor beta chain with many counts. The antigen is undetermined. After constant-region reverse-primer amplification, full-length variable regions underwent semi-nested PCR with Nested Universal Primer A. One entry per CDR3 protein results from TCRdb running MiXCR on the 5' RACE reads. The sample shows fewer than 55,000 distinct CDR3 sequences, over 20% of them seen only once. Cells sorted as Tregs were CD4+, CD25+ and CD127-/low. Study results and caveats: Tumor memory CD4+ T cell TCR gene usage was found to cluster with blood and lymph node memory CD4+ cells and with lymph node naive CD4+ cells. Tumor-infiltrating Treg TCR alpha and beta sequences overlapped most with tumor naive CD4+ T cells, then blood naive.

The V end was cut by 5 bases, the J end by 0 bases, with 10 bases between. Germline V gene sequence: CDR1 SGHTA, CDR2 FQGNSA. The CDR3 is made up of 14 amino acids. The rearrangement links TRBV7-2 to TRBJ1-2, with D perhaps TRBD1 (5 bases). The source material was Tregs sorted from a lymph node. This clonotype was sampled from a female donor with breast cancer. The CDR3 loop is CASSPDTANYGYTF. The CDR3 bases are TGTGCCAGCAGCCCGGACACAGCTAACTATGGCTACACCTTC.